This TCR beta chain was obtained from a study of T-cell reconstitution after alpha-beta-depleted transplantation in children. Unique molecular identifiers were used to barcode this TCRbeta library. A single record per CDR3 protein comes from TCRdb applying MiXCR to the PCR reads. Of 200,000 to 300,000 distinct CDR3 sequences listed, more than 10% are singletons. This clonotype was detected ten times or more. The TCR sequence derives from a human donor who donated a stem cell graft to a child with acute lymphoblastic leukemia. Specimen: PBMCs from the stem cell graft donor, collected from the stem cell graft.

The CDR3 DNA follows: TGTGCCAGCAGCCAAGACCGTCTAGCGGGAGTTTACGAGCAGTACTTC. Amino acid sequence: CASSQDRLAGVYEQYF. This chain joins TRBV3-1 and TRBJ2-7; 10 nucleotides line up with TRBD2. V dropped 0 bases and J dropped 4; count of bases not matched to a gene: 6. The CDR3 totals 16 residues. The germline V gene has CDR1 LGHDT and CDR2 YNNKEL (reference sequence).